Sequencing of this T cell receptor (beta chain) was carried out in a study of blood T cell repertoires in COVID-19. Study-wide context: COVID-19 samples from acute and convalescent phases originated in the United States, Italy and Spain. The cDNA or gDNA used as material had been derived from T cells, B-cell-depleted T cells, or PBMCs.

The CDR3 has 11 amino acids. V trimming: 6 bases; J trimming: 6 bases; junction bases outside the gene matches: 2. The germline V gene encodes CDR1 SGHDT and CDR2 YYEEEE. In the original analysis: Estimated nucleated cell counts came from reference gene primer amplification. Data came from immunoSEQ multiplex PCR; TCRdb stores just in-frame clones and leaves some out. Clonal size and the V and J genes are those of that table, whereas D and trimming came from the DNA. In the table there are roughly 200,000 clones, approximately 91% of which are singletons. The source of this sequence is a man aged 35-49 years with acute or convalescent COVID-19. The J gene is TRBJ2-7, the V gene TRBV5-6; 8 bases fit TRBD1. Sequenced: peripheral blood. The CDR3: CASMDRVEQYF. CDR3 bases: TGTGCCAGCATGGACAGGGTCGAGCAGTACTTC.